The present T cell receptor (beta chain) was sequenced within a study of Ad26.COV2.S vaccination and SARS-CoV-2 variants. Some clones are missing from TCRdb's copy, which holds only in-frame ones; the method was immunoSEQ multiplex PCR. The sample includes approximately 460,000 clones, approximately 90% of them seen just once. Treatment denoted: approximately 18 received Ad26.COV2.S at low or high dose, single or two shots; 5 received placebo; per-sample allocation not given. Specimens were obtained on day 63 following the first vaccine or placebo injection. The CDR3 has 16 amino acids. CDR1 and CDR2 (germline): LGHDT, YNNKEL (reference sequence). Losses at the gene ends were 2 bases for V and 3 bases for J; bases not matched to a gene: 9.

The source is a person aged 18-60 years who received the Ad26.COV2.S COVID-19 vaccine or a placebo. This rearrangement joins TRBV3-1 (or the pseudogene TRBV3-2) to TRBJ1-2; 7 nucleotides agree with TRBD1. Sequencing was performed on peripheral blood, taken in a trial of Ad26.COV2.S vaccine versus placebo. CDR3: CASSQRVTGVDYGYTF. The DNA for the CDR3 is TGTGCCAGCAGCCAAAGGGTTACAGGGGTAGACTATGGCTACACCTTC.